This passage covers 20 T cell receptor beta chains from one sample sequenced in a study of T-cell memory formation after mild COVID-19 (dated by TCRdb to the early 2020s). Receptor libraries were prepared by 5' RACE. These reads were obtained on an Illumina NovaSeq 6000. The raw public data were reprocessed by TCRdb itself: fastp quality trimming at Q25, MiXCR clonotype calling, in-frame beta chains only. Duplicate CDR3 protein sequences are folded into a single record with the most common DNA and genes. The sample includes under 110,000 distinct CDR3 sequences, with about a sixth observed a single time. The biggest ten clones account for roughly 31% of the sample. Sequences were obtained from PBMCs or a T cell subset sorted from them (not recorded which). The receptors were gathered from an adult woman who had mild COVID-19 (a few samples of this study predate the infection). The sample titles of this study are shuffled in the database, so cell type and time point are left out; the donor was told from shared clones.

The V gene is TRBV27, the J gene TRBJ2-3; maybe TRBD2 (5 bases). V shed 3 bases and J shed 0 bases, with 10 bases lying between them. CDR1 and CDR2 (germline): MNHEY, SMNVEV (reference sequence). This CDR3 region has 15 residues. CDR3 nucleotides: TGTGCCAGCAGTTTCGTGGGAGTAAGCACAGATACGCAGTATTTT. This translates into CASSFVGVSTDTQYF.

This clonotype was counted a few times. CDR3 sequence: CATRRGAEDTQYF. CDR3 sequence (DNA): TGTGCCACCAGGCGCGGGGCGGAGGATACGCAGTATTTT. The V gene is TRBV24-1, the J gene TRBJ2-3; D possibly corresponds to TRBD2 (6 bases). Per the germline V gene, CDR1 is KGHDR and CDR2 is SFDVKD. The CDR3 totals 13 residues. Trimming pared 7 bases from V and 6 bases from J, leaving 13 bases between.

The V and J genes are TRBV6-6 and TRBJ2-2, with D perhaps given as TRBD1 or TRBD2 (6 bases each). V dropped 6 bases and J dropped 5 bases, with 16 bases sitting between them. The CDR3 extends over 15 amino acids. Germline-derived CDR1 and CDR2 are MNHNY and SVGAGI (reference sequence). The DNA for the CDR3 is TGTGCCAGCAGCTACGGGGGCAGGGGTACCGGGGAGCTGTTTTTT. It translates to CASSYGGRGTGELFF.

This clonotype was counted only a few times. The genes are TRBV7-9 and TRBJ2-3; D is unclear. The CDR3 consists of 15 residues. Trimming pared 5 bases from V and 5 bases from J, leaving 17 bases between. From germline, CDR1 is SEHNR and CDR2 FQNEAQ (reference sequence). DNA of the CDR3: TGTGCCAGCAGCCCCAAGGGTCCTCCCGGAGATACGCAGTATTTT. It is translated as CASSPKGPPGDTQYF.

The chain employs TRBV27 and TRBJ1-1; no firm D call. In germline, CDR1 is MNHEY, CDR2 SMNVEV (reference sequence). V was cut by 4 bases and J by 0 bases, with 15 bases left in between. The CDR3 extends over 16 amino acids. The CDR3 spells CASSSLLLGLNTEAFF. The CDR3 DNA sequence: TGTGCCAGCAGTTCCCTGCTTTTGGGCCTGAACACTGAAGCTTTCTTT.

The chain uses TRBV15 and TRBJ2-7; D unresolved. V was trimmed by 4 bases and J by 0 bases, leaving 10 bases between them. This CDR3 is 14 amino acids long. From germline, CDR1 is LNHNV and CDR2 YYDKDF (reference sequence). The CDR3 DNA reads as TGTGCCACCAGCATAACACAGCGCTCCTACGAGCAGTACTTC. The encoded protein is CATSITQRSYEQYF. Full variable domain (missing parts from reference TRBV15 and TRBJ2-7): DAMVIQNPRYQVTQFGKPVTLSCSQTLNHNVMYWYQQKSSQAPKLLFHYYDKDFNNEADTPDNFQSRRPNTSFCFLDIRSPGLGDTAMYLCATSITQRSYEQYFGPGTRLTVT.

This clonotype was observed at least ten times. The chain is built from TRBV6-5 and TRBJ1-1; possibly TRBD1 for D (6 bases). Trimming stripped 7 bases from V and 3 bases from J, with 21 bases between. CDR3 size: 16 residues. Germline CDR1 and CDR2: MNHEY and SVGAGI. The CDR3 region has the DNA TGTGCCAGCACCACCGGACCCGCAGGGGAGCACACTGAAGCTTTCTTT. This sequence encodes CASTTGPAGEHTEAFF.

V usage is TRBV6-1 and J usage is TRBJ2-7; 7 bases line up with TRBD1. CDR1 MNHNS and CDR2 SASEGT come from the germline V gene. The CDR3 is 13 residues long. Trimming at V came to 3 bases and at J to 7 bases, leaving 6 bases not matched to a gene. Here the CDR3 reads CASSEWPGGEQYF. CDR3 sequence (DNA): TGTGCCAGCAGTGAGTGGCCAGGGGGAGAGCAGTACTTC.

The table lists this clonotype with a few counts. This sequence joins TRBV2 and TRBJ2-3, with unresolved D. The CDR3 extends over 14 amino acids. In germline, CDR1 is SNHLY, CDR2 FYNNEI. V gave up 4 bases and J gave up 2 bases, with 10 bases separating them. DNA of the CDR3: TGTGCCAGCAGTGGTGTCTACCTCACAGATACGCAGTATTTT. Translation: CASSGVYLTDTQYF.

The V and J genes are TRBV12-3 or TRBV12-4 and TRBJ2-1, with D perhaps TRBD1 (5 bases). The length of the CDR3 is 16 residues. V was shortened by 5 bases and J by 0 bases, with 14 bases between the two germline ends. The CDR3 spells CASSTDGDSSYNEQFF. CDR3 DNA: TGTGCCAGCAGTACGGACGGTGACAGCTCCTACAATGAGCAGTTCTTC.

The chain recombines TRBV11-3 with TRBJ2-4; the D call may be TRBD1 or TRBD2 (5 bases each). The CDR3 totals 14 residues. CDR1 and CDR2 (germline): SGHNT, YENEEA. V was cut by 4 bases and J by 4 bases, with 11 bases left in between. CDR3 nucleotides: TGTGCCAGCAGCTCCCGGGACGGGAAAAACATTCAGTACTTC. It is translated as CASSSRDGKNIQYF.

This clonotype has just a few counts. This sequence joins TRBV12-3 or TRBV12-4 and TRBJ2-1, with unresolved D. This CDR3 is built from 11 residues. Trimming pared 3 bases from V and 11 bases from J, leaving 8 bases between. Here the CDR3 DNA reads TGTGCCAGCAGTTTTGGTCCCCAGCAGTTCTTC. Translated: CASSFGPQQFF.

The chain employs TRBV9 and TRBJ1-5, with D possibly matching TRBD1 (5 bases). Trimming removed 0 bases at V and 6 bases at J, with 10 bases between. This CDR3 is built from 14 residues. The germline V gene has CDR1 SGDLS and CDR2 YYNGEE. In DNA, the CDR3 is TGTGCCAGCAGCGTAGAAGGGGCGGCTCAGCCCCAGCATTTT. Its translation is CASSVEGAAQPQHF.

This clonotype was recorded at least ten times. The chain couples TRBV27 to TRBJ1-1; tentatively, D is TRBD1 (6 bases). The length of the CDR3 is 14 residues. Germline V gene sequence: CDR1 MNHEY, CDR2 SMNVEV (reference sequence). V lost 2 bases to trimming and J lost 4 bases, with 11 bases between them. CDR3 DNA: TGTGCCAGCAGTTTACTGGGGGCGGGCACTGAAGCTTTCTTT. It specifies CASSLLGAGTEAFF.

The chain has TRBV7-9 and TRBJ2-7; D assignment may be TRBD1 or TRBD2 (5 bases each). The V end lost 0 bases, the J end lost 5 bases, and 11 bases lay between the germline ends. This CDR3 contains 14 residues. Germline CDR1 is SEHNR and CDR2 is FQNEAQ (reference sequence). The CDR3 sequence is CASSLAGRGDEQYF. The CDR3 nucleotides are TGTGCCAGCAGCTTAGCGGGAAGAGGGGACGAGCAGTACTTC. Filled out from reference TRBV7-9 and TRBJ2-7, the complete variable domain reads DTGVSQNPRHKITKRGQNVTFRCDPISEHNRLYWYRQTLGQGPEFLTYFQNEAQLEKSRLLSDRFSAERPKGSFSTLEIQRTEQGDSAMYLCASSLAGRGDEQYFGPGTRLTVT.

The rearrangement joins TRBV6-6 to TRBJ1-2; 7 bases are a match to TRBD1. The germline CDR1 and CDR2 sequences are MNHNY and SVGAGI (reference sequence). Trimming at V came to 7 bases and at J to 6 bases, leaving 5 bases not matched to a gene. The CDR3 covers 12 residues. CDR3 in amino acids: CASKDRVDGYTF. The DNA of the CDR3 is TGTGCCAGCAAAGACAGGGTAGATGGCTACACCTTC.

This clonotype was recorded a few times. This sequence joins TRBV4-1 and TRBJ2-1; possibly TRBD1 for D (6 bases). The germline V gene has CDR1 MGHRA and CDR2 YSYEKL. V was trimmed by 0 bases and J by 6 bases, leaving 9 bases between them. The CDR3 is made up of 14 amino acids. The CDR3 nucleotides are TGCGCCAGCAGCCAAGAGTTGACAGGCAATGAGCAGTTCTTC. This codes for CASSQELTGNEQFF.

This clonotype appeared many times. The chain combines TRBV7-9 with TRBJ2-1; D gene uncertain. The V gene's germline CDR1 is SEHNR and CDR2 FQNEAQ (reference sequence). There are 13 residues in the CDR3. The germline V and J ends were trimmed by 5 bases and 4 bases, with 9 bases remaining between them. CDR3 sequence (DNA): TGTGCCAGCAGCGCCGGCTTTTACAATGAGCAGTTCTTC. Translated: CASSAGFYNEQFF.

This clonotype has more than one count but fewer than ten. The rearrangement joins TRBV29-1 to TRBJ2-1; 8 nucleotides match TRBD2. The CDR3 is made up of 15 amino acids. Germline V gives CDR1 SQVTM, CDR2 ANQGSEA. J was trimmed by 9 bases and V by 5 bases; bases with no gene match: 15. Here the CDR3 DNA reads TGCAGCGTTTCCGGCATAGAGAGCGGGAGCCTTGAGCAGTTCTTC. Amino acids: CSVSGIESGSLEQFF.

The chain carries TRBV4-1 and TRBJ2-6, with TRBD1 matching 7 bases. CDR3 length: 19 residues. With V trimmed by 5 bases and J by 0 bases, 13 bases remained unmatched. The germline V gene encodes CDR1 MGHRA and CDR2 YSYEKL. The CDR3 sequence is CASSSRRDRDISGANVLTF. CDR3 coding DNA: TGCGCCAGCAGCTCCCGCCGAGACAGGGATATCTCTGGGGCCAACGTCCTGACTTTC.